Presented here are 8 T cell receptor beta chains from one specimen sequenced in a study of blood T cell repertoires in COVID-19. Sequencing used immunoSEQ multiplex PCR; TCRdb keeps in-frame clones, though not all of them. The table records roughly 150,000 clones, roughly four fifths of them present only once. Source material: peripheral blood. The receptors derive from a man aged 55 to 70 with active or convalescent COVID-19.

The rearrangement links TRBV28 to TRBJ2-7, with a weak D call TRBD2 (7 bases). V was trimmed by 6 bases and J by 4 bases, leaving 16 bases between them. Germline lookup yields CDR1 MDHEN and CDR2 SYDVKM. There are 14 residues in the CDR3. The CDR3, as DNA: TGTGCCAGCAGGTCGGGGGGCGGGAGTTACGAGCAGTACTTC. Translation: CASRSGGGSYEQYF.

This sequence joins TRBV19 and TRBJ1-5, with 11 bases aligning to TRBD1. The CDR3 is 18 residues long. Germline V CDR1 and CDR2: LNHDA, SQIVND (reference sequence). With V trimmed by 7 bases and J by 5 bases, 16 bases remained unmatched. CDR3: CASTSGQGAMGYYQPQHF. CDR3 sequence (DNA): TGTGCCAGTACTTCAGGACAGGGGGCAATGGGGTATTATCAGCCCCAGCATTTT.

This clone came up a few times. The rearrangement uses TRBV3-1 (or the pseudogene TRBV3-2) and TRBJ2-2, with TRBD1 matching 8 bases. Germline V gives CDR1 LGHDT, CDR2 YNNKEL (reference sequence). The CDR3 has 17 amino acids. V shed 0 bases and J 2 bases; nucleotides not matched to a gene: 5. The CDR3 here is CASSQEPGGPNTGELFF. CDR3 DNA: TGTGCCAGCAGCCAAGAGCCAGGGGGCCCTAACACCGGGGAGCTGTTTTTT.

The chain recombines TRBV5-1 with TRBJ2-5; possible D gene TRBD1, 5 bases. The germline V and J ends were trimmed by 2 bases and 4 bases, with 15 bases remaining between them. The CDR3 contains 15 residues. Germline V gene lookup returns CDR1 SGHRS and CDR2 YFSETQ. For the CDR3, the DNA is TGCGCCAGCAGCTTTTTCCGGGCCACAGGAGAGACCCAGTACTTC. Translating gives CASSFFRATGETQYF.

The rearrangement uses TRBV13 and TRBJ2-7, with TRBD1 matching over 10 bases. There are 15 residues in the CDR3. With 4 bases clipped from V and 2 bases from J, the junction kept 5 bases outside the gene matches. The germline V gene encodes CDR1 PRHDT and CDR2 FYEKMQ (reference sequence). CDR3 coding DNA: TGTGCCAGCAGCTCTACCGGGACAGGGGCCTACGAGCAGTACTTC. It is translated as CASSSTGTGAYEQYF.

The CDR3 reads CASSLSLAGVQETQYF. CDR3 nucleotides: TGCGCCAGCAGCTTGTCCCTCGCGGGAGTACAAGAGACCCAGTACTTC. The chain is built from TRBV5-1 and TRBJ2-5, with TRBD2 matching over 7 bases. The V segment lost 1 base and the J segment 2 bases; nucleotides outside the gene matches: 8. Germline-derived CDR1 and CDR2 are SGHRS and YFSETQ. There are 16 residues in the CDR3.

The genes are TRBV13 and TRBJ2-7; 9 bases line up with TRBD2. J gave up 6 bases and V 8 bases, and 17 bases lay outside the gene matches. This CDR3 is 16 amino acids long. From germline, CDR1 is PRHDT and CDR2 FYEKMQ (reference sequence). The CDR3 region has the DNA TGTGCCAGCGGAGCGACTAAGTGGCGGGAGGGCCTCGAGCAGTACTTC. This codes for CASGATKWREGLEQYF.

The V call is TRBV6-2 or TRBV6-3, the J call TRBJ2-6; D is uncertain. V lost 4 bases, J lost 0 bases, and 13 bases lay in between. This CDR3 region has 17 residues. The germline V gene has CDR1 MNHEY and CDR2 SVGEGT. In nucleotides, the CDR3 is TGTGCCAGCAGTTTATATCCTCAGTACTCTGGGGCCAACGTCCTGACTTTC. Its protein product is CASSLYPQYSGANVLTF.